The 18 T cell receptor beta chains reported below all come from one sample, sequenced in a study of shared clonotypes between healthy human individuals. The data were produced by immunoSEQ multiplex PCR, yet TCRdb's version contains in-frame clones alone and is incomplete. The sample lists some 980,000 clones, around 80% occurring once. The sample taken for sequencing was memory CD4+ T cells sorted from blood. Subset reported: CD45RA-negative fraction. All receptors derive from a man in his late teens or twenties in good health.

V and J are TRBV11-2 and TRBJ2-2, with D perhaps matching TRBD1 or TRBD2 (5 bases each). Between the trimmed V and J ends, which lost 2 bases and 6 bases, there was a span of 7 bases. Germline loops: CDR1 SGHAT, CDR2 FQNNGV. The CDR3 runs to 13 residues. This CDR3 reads CASSLRDAGELFF. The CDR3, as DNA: TGTGCCAGCAGCTTACGGGACGCCGGGGAGCTGTTTTTT.

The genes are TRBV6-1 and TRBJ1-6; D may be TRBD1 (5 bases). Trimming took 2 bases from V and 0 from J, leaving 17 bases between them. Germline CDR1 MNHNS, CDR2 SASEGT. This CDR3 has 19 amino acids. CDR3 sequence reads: CASSEILAGLSSYNSPLHF. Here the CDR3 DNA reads TGTGCCAGCAGTGAAATTCTGGCAGGGCTGAGCTCCTATAATTCACCCCTCCACTTT.

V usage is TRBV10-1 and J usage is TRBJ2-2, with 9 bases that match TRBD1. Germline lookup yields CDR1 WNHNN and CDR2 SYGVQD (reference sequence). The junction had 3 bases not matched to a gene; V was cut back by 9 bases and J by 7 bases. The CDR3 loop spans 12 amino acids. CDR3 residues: CARGQGGGELFF. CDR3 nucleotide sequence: TGCGCCAGGGGACAGGGTGGCGGGGAGCTGTTTTTT.

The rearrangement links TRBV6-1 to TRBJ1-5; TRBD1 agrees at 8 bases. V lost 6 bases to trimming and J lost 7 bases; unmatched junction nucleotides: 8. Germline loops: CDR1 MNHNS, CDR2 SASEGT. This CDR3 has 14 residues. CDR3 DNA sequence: TGTGCCAGCAGGGCCGACAGGGGTTGGCAGCCCCAGCATTTT. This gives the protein CASRADRGWQPQHF.

The CDR3 DNA reads TGTGCCAGCTCACCGGGGCAGGGAGGCTACACCTTC. Residues: CASSPGQGGYTF. The chain carries TRBV18 and TRBJ1-2, with D possibly TRBD1 on 5 matching bases. This CDR3 is 12 amino acids long. The V gene's germline CDR1 is KGHSH and CDR2 LQKENI. Trimming left V 3 bases short and J 8 bases short, with 10 bases between.

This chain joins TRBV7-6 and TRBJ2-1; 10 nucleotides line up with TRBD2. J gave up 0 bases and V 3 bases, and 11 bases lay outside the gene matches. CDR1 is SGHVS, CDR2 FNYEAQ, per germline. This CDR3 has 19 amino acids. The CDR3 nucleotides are TGTGCCAGCAGCTTCCAACCGGGACTAGCGCCGAGCTCCTACAATGAGCAGTTCTTC. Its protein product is CASSFQPGLAPSSYNEQFF.

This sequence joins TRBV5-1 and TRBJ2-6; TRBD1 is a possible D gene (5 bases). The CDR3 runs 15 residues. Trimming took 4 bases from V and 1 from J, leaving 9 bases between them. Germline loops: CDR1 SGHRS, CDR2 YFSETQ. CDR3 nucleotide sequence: TGCGCCAGCAGCGTGGGGCGATCTGGGGCCAACGTCCTGACTTTC. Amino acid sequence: CASSVGRSGANVLTF.

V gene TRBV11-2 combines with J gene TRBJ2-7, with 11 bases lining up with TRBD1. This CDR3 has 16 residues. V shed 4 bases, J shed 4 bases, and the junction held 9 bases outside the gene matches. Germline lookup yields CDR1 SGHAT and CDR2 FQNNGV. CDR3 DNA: TGTGCCAGCAGCTGGAGGACAGGGGGCTCATCTTACGAGCAGTACTTC. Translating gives CASSWRTGGSSYEQYF.

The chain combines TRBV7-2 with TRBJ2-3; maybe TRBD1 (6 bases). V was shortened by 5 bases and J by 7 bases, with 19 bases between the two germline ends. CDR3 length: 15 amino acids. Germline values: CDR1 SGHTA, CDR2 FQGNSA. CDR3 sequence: CASSPGRGELNTQYF. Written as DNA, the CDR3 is TGTGCCAGCAGCCCCGGCAGGGGAGAACTAAATACGCAGTATTTT.

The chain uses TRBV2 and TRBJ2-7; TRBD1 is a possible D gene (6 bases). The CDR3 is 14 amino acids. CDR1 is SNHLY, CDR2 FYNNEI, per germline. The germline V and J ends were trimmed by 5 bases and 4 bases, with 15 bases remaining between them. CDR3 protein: CASSWDLQGYEQYF. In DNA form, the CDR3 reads TGTGCCAGCAGTTGGGACCTCCAGGGGTACGAGCAGTACTTC.

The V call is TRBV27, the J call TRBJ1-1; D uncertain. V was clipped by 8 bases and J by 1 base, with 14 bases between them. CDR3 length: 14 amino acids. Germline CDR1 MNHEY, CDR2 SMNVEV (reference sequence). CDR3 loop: CASRNLAGNTEAFF. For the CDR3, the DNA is TGTGCCAGCCGTAACCTCGCGGGGAACACTGAAGCTTTCTTT.

The CDR3 region has the DNA TGTGCCAGCAGCCCGGCTAGCGGGGGGGGCACTGAGCAGTTCTTC. Its translation: CASSPASGGGTEQFF. This chain connects TRBV7-8 to TRBJ2-1; 12 nucleotides line up with TRBD2. Germline V gene sequence: CDR1 SGHVS, CDR2 FQNEAQ. The CDR3 has 15 amino acids. J lost 9 bases, V lost 5 bases, and 8 bases had no gene match. The full variable domain, its missing parts supplied by reference TRBV7-8 and TRBJ2-1, is GAGVSQSPRYKVAKRGQDVALRCDPISGHVSLFWYQQALGQGPEFLTYFQNEAQLDKSGLPSDRFFAERPEGSVSTLKIQRTQQEDSAVYLCASSPASGGGTEQFFGPGTRLTVL.

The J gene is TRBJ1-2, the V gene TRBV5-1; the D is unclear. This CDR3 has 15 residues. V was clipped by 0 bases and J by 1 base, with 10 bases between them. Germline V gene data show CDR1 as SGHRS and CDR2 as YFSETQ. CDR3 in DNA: TGCGCCAGCAGCTTGGCCGGCAGGAGTAACTATGGCTACACCTTC. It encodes CASSLAGRSNYGYTF.

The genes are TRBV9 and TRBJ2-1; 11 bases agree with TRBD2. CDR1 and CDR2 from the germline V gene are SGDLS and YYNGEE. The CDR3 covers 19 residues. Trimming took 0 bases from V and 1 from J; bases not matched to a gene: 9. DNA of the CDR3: TGTGCCAGCAGCGTAGCTACTAGCGGGGGAATCAAGTCCTACAATGAGCAGTTCTTC. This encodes CASSVATSGGIKSYNEQFF.

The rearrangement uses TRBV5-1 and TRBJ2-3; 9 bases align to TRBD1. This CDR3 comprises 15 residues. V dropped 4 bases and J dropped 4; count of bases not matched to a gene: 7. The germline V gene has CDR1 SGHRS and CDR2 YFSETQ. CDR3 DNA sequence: TGCGCCAGCAGCCCGGGACAGGGAGGTCCAGATACGCAGTATTTT. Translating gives CASSPGQGGPDTQYF.

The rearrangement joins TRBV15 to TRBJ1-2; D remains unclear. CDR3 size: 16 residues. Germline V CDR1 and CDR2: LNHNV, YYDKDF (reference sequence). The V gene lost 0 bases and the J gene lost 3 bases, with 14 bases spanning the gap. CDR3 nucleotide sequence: TGTGCCACCAGCAGAGAAAACAGCCCCGGCTACTATGGCTACACCTTC. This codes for CATSRENSPGYYGYTF. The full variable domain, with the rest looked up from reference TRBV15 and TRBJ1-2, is DAMVIQNPRYQVTQFGKPVTLSCSQTLNHNVMYWYQQKSSQAPKLLFHYYDKDFNNEADTPDNFQSRRPNTSFCFLDIRSPGLGDTAMYLCATSRENSPGYYGYTFGSGTRLTVV.

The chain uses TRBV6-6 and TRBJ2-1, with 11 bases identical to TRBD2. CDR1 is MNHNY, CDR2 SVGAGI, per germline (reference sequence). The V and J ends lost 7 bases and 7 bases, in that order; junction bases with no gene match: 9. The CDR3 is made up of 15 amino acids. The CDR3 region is CASIQLAGDLNEQFF. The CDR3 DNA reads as TGTGCCAGCATCCAACTAGCGGGAGATCTTAATGAGCAGTTCTTC.

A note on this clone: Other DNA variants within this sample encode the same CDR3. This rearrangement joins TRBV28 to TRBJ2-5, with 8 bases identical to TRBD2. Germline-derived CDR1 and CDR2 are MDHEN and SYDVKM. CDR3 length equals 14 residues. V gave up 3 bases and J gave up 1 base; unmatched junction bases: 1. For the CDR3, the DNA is TGTGCCAGCAGTTTGGCGGGGGGCCAAGAGACCCAGTACTTC. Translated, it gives CASSLAGGQETQYF.